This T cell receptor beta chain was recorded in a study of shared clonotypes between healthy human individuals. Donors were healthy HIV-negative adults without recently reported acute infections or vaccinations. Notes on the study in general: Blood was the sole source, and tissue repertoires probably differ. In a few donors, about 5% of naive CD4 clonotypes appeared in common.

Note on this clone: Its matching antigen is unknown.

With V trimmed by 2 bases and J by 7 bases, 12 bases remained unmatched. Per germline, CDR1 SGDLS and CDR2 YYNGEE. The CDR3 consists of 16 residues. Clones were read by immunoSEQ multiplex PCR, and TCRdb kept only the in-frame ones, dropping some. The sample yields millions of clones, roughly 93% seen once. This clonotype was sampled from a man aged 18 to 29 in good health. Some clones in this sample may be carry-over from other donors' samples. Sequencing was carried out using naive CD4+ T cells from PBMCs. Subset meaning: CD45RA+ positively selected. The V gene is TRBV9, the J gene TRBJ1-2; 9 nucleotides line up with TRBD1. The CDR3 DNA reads TGTGCCAGCAGCGTGTCCACCGGGACAGGGCCCCCTGGCTACACCTTC. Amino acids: CASSVSTGTGPPGYTF.